This TCR beta chain was identified in a study of PD-L1 blockade in urothelial cancer. Study context: Administration of atezolizumab to patients began in the mid-2010s, at 1,200 mg intravenously every 3 weeks.

V was pared by 4 bases and J by 1 base, with 7 bases between. The CDR3 loop spans 13 amino acids. The germline gives CDR1 MNHNS, CDR2 SASEGT. Generated by immunoSEQ multiplex PCR, the TCRdb table keeps only in-frame clones and is missing some. This table has about 63,000 clones, about four fifths appearing once. This clone has a handful of counts. Described time point: pretreatment peripheral blood. Every patient provided from 1 to 8 samples, collected pretreatment and on-treatment. The receptor was isolated from a man in his sixties or seventies with urothelial cancer. The input for sequencing was PBMCs, taken around atezolizumab (anti-PD-L1) treatment. V and J are TRBV6-1 and TRBJ1-1; D is uncertain. Here the CDR3 DNA reads TGTGCCAGCAGTGGACAAGCGAACACTGAAGCTTTCTTT. Its protein is CASSGQANTEAFF.